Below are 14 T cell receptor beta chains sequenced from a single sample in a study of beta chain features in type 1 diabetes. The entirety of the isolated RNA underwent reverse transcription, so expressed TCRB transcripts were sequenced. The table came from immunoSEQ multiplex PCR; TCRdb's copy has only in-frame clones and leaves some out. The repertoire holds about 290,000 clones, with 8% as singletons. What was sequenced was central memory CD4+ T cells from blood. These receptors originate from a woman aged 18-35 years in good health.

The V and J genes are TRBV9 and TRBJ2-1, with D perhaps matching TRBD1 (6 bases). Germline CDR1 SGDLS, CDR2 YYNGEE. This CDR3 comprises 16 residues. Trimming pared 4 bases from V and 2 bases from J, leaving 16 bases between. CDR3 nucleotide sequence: TGTGCCAGCAGCCCCCATTCAGGGGTGGCCTACAATGAGCAGTTCTTC. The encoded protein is CASSPHSGVAYNEQFF.

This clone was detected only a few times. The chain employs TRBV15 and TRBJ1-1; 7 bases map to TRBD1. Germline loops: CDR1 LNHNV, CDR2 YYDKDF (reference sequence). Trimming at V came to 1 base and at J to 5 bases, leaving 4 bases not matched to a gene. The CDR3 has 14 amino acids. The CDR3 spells CATSRGGGSTEAFF. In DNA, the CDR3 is TGTGCCACCAGCAGAGGAGGGGGCAGTACTGAAGCTTTCTTT.

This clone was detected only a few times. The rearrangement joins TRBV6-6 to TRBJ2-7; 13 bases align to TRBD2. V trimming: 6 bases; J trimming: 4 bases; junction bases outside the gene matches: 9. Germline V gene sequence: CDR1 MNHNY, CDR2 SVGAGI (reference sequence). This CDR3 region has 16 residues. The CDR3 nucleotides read TGTGCCAGCAGAGTAGGGACTAGCGGGATGGGATACGAGCAGTACTTC. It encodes CASRVGTSGMGYEQYF.

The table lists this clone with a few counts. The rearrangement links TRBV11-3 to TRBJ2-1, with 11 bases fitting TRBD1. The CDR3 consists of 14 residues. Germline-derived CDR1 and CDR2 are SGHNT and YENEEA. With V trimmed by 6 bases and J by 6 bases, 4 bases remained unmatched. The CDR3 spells CASRGQGALNEQFF. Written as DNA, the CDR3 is TGTGCCAGCAGAGGACAGGGGGCGCTCAATGAGCAGTTCTTC.

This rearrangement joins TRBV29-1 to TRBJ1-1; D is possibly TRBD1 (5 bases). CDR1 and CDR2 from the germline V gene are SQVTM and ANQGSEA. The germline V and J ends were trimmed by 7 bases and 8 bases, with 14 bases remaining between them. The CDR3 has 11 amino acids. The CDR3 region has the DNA TGCAGCGCCTCTCAGAGGGGAGAAGCTTTCTTT. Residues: CSASQRGEAFF.

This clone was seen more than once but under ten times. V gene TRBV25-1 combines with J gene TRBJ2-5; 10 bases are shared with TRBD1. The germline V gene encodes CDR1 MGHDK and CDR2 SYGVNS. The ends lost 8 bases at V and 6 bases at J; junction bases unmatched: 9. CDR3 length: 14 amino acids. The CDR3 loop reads CASGLTGGGKTQYF. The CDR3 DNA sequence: TGTGCCAGCGGACTGACAGGGGGCGGGAAGACCCAGTACTTC.

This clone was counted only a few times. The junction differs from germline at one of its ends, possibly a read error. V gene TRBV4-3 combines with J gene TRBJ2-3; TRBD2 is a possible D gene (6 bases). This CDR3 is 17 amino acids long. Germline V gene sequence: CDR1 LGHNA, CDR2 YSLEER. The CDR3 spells CASTQGWDFTSTDTQYF. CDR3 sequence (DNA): TGCGCCAGCACCCAAGGCTGGGACTTCACATCCACAGATACGCAGTATTTT.

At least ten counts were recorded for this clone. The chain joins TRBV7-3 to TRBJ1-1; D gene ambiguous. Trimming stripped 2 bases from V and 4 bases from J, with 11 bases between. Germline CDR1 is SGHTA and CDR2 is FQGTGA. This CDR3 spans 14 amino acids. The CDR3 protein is CASSLLTRRTEAFF. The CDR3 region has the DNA TGTGCCAGCAGCTTACTGACGCGACGCACTGAAGCTTTCTTT.

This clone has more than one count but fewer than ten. CDR3 in amino acids: CASSGQGRTDTQYF. CDR3 in DNA: TGTGCCAGCTCAGGTCAGGGACGCACAGATACGCAGTATTTT. The chain couples TRBV18 to TRBJ2-3; D tentatively reads TRBD1 or TRBD2 (5 bases each). Deletions cut 5 bases from V and 1 base from J, with 10 bases between. CDR1 is KGHSH and CDR2 is LQKENI in the germline V gene. The CDR3 totals 14 residues.

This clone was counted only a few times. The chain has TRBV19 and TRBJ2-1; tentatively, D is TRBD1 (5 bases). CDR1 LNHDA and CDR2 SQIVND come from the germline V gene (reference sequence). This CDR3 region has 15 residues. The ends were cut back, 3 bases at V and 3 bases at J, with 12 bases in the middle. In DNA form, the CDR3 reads TGTGCCAGTAGTATGGCCAGGGTGAACTACAATGAGCAGTTCTTC. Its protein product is CASSMARVNYNEQFF.

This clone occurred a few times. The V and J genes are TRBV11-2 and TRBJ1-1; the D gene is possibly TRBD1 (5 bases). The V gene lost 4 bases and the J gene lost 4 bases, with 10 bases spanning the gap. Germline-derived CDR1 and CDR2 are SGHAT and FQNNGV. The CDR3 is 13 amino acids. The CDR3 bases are TGTGCCAGCAGCTCAGACACAGGCACTGAAGCTTTCTTT. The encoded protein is CASSSDTGTEAFF.

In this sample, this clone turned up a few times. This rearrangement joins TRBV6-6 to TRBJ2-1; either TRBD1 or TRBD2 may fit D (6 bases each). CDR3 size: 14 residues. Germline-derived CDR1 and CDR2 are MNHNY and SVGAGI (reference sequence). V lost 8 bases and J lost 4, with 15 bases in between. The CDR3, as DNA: TGTGCCAGCCTACCCCGGGGGCCTTACAATGAGCAGTTCTTC. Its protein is CASLPRGPYNEQFF.

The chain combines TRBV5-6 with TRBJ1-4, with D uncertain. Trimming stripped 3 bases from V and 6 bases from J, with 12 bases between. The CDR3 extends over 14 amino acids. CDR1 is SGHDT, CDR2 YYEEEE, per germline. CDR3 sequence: CASSSQPGDEKLFF. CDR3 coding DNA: TGTGCCAGCAGCTCTCAACCCGGGGATGAAAAACTGTTTTTT.

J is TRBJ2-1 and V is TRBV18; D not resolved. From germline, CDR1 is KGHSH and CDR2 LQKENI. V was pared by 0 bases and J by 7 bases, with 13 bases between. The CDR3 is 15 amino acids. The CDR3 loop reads CASSPPLGHRNEQFF. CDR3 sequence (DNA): TGTGCCAGCTCACCACCCTTAGGGCATAGGAATGAGCAGTTCTTC.